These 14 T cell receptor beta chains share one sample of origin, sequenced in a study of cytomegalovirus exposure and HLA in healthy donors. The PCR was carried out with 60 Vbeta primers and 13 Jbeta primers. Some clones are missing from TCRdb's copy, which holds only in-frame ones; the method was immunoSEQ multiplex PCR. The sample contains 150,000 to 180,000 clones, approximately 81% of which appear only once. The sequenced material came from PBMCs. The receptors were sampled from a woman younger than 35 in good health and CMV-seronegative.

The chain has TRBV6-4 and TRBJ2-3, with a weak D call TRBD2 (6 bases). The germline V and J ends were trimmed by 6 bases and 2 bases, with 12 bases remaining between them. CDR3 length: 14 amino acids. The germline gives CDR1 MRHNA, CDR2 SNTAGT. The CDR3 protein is CASRAGSYTDTQYF. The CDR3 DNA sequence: TGTGCCAGCAGGGCCGGGAGTTACACAGATACGCAGTATTTT.

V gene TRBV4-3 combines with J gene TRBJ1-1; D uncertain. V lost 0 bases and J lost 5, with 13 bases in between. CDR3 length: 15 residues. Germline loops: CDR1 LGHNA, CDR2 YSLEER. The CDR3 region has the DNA TGCGCCAGCAGCCAAGATGGGATCGGGGTGACTGAAGCTTTCTTT. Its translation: CASSQDGIGVTEAFF.

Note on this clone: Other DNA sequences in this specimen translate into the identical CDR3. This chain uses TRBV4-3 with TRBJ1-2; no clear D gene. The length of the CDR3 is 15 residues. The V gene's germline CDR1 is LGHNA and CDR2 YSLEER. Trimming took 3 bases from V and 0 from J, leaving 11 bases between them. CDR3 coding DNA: TGCGCCAGCAGCCAGTCAGGACTACCTAACTATGGCTACACCTTC. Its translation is CASSQSGLPNYGYTF.

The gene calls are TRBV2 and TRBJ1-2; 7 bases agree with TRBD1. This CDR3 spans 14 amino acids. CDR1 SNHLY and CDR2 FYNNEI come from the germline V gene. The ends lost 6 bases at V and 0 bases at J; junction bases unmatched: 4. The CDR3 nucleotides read TGTGCCAGCAGGGGGGACAGCTCTAACTATGGCTACACCTTC. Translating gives CASRGDSSNYGYTF. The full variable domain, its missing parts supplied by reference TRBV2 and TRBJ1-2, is EPEVTQTPSHQVTQMGQEVILRCVPISNHLYFYWYRQILGQKVEFLVSFYNNEISEKSEIFDDQFSVERPDGSNFTLKIRSTKLEDSAMYFCASRGDSSNYGYTFGSGTRLTVV.

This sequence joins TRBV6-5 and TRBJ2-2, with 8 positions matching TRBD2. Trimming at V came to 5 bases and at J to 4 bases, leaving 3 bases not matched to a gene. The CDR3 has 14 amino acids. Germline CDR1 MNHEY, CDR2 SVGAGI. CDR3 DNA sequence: TGTGCCAGCAGTGAAGGGACTAGCACCGGGGAGCTGTTTTTT. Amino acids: CASSEGTSTGELFF.

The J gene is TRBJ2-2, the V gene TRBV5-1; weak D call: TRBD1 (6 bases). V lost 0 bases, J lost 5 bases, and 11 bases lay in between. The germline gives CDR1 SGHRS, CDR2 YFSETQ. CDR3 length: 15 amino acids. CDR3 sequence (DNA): TGCGCCAGCAGCTTGGCCCAGGGGAAAACCGGGGAGCTGTTTTTT. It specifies CASSLAQGKTGELFF.

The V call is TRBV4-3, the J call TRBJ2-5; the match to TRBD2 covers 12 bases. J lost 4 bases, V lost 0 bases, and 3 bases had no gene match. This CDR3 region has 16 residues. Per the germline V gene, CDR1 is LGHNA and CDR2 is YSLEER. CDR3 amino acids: CASSQDPSGGAETQYF. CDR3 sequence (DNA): TGCGCCAGCAGCCAAGATCCTAGCGGGGGGGCAGAGACCCAGTACTTC.

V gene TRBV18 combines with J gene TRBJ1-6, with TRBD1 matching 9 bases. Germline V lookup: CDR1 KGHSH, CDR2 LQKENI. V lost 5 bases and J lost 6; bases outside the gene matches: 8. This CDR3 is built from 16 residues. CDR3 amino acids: CASSSQRDRVNSPLHF. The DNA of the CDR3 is TGTGCCAGCTCATCCCAACGGGACAGGGTTAATTCACCCCTCCACTTT.

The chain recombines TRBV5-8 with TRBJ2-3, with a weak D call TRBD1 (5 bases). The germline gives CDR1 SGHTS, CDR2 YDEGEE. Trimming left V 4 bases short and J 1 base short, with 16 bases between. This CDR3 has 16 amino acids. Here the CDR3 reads CASSPDSQLGTDTQYF. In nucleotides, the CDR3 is TGTGCCAGCAGCCCCGACAGTCAACTCGGCACAGATACGCAGTATTTT.

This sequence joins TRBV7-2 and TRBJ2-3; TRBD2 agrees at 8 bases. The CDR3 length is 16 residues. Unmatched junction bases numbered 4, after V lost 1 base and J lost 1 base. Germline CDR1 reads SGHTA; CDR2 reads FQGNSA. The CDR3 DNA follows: TGTGCCAGCAGCTTAGTGGGAGCGGGAGGCACAGATACGCAGTATTTT. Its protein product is CASSLVGAGGTDTQYF.

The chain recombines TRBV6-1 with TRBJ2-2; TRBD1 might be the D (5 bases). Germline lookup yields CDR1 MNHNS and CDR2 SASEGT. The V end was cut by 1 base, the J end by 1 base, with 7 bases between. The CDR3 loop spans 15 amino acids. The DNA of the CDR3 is TGTGCCAGCAGTGAAGGGACAAGGAACACCGGGGAGCTGTTTTTT. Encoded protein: CASSEGTRNTGELFF.

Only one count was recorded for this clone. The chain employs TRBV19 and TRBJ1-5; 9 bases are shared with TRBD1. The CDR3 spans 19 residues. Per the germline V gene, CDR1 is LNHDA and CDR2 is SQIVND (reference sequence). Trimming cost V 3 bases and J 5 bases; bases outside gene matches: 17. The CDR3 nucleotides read TGTGCCAGTAGTATTTCACTTTTGGGACAGGGAATGATGGATCAGCCCCAGCATTTT. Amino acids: CASSISLLGQGMMDQPQHF.

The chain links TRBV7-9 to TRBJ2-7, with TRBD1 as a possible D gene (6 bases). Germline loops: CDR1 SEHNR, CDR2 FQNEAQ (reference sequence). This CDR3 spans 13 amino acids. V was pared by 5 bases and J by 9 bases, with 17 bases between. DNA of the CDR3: TGTGCCAGCAGCCCTGACTACAGGGTACGGCAGTACTTC. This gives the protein CASSPDYRVRQYF.

The CDR3 is CAARGSSGGNTGELFF. DNA of the CDR3: TGTGCCGCTCGAGGATCTAGCGGAGGGAACACCGGGGAGCTGTTTTTT. The rearrangement joins TRBV10-3 to TRBJ2-2; 7 nucleotides agree with TRBD2. The J segment lost 1 base and the V segment lost 11 bases, leaving 13 bases of the junction unmatched. Germline V lookup: CDR1 ENHRY, CDR2 SYGVKD. The CDR3 extends over 16 amino acids.